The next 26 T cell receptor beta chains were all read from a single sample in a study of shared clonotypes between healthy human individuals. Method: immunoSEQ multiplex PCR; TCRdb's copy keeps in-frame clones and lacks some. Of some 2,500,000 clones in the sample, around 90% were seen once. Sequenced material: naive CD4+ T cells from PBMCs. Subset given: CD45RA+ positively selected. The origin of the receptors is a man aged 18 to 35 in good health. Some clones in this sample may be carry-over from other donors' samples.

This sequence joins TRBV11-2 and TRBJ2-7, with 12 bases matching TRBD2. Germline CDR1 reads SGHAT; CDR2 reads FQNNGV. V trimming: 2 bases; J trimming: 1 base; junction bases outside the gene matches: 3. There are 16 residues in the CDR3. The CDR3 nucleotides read TGTGCCAGCAGCTTAAGTCTAGCGGGAGGGTCCTACGAGCAGTACTTC. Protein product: CASSLSLAGGSYEQYF.

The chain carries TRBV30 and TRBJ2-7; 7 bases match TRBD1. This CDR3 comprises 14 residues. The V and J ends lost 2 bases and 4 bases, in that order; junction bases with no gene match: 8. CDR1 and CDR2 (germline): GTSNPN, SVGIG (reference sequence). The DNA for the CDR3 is TGTGCCTGGAGTAAGGGACAGCGCTTGTACGAGCAGTACTTC. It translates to CAWSKGQRLYEQYF.

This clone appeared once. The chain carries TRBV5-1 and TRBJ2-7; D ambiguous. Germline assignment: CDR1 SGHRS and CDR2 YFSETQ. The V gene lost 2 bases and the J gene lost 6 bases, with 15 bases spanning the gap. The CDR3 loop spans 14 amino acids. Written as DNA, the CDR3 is TGCGCCAGCAGCTTCACGGTTACGGGTGGCGAGCAGTACTTC. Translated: CASSFTVTGGEQYF. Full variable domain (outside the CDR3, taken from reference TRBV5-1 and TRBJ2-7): KAGVTQTPRYLIKTRGQQVTLSCSPISGHRSVSWYQQTPGQGLQFLFEYFSETQRNKGNFPGRFSGRQFSNSRSEMNVSTLELGDSALYLCASSFTVTGGEQYFGPGTRLTVT.

The CDR3 reads CASSLGTGLAKNIQYF. CDR3 sequence (DNA): TGTGCCAGCAGCTTAGGGACCGGATTAGCCAAAAACATTCAGTACTTC. The chain uses TRBV7-9 and TRBJ2-4; D ambiguous. Germline CDR1 SEHNR, CDR2 FQNEAQ (reference sequence). V was clipped by 1 base and J by 0 bases, with 10 bases between them. This CDR3 is built from 16 residues.

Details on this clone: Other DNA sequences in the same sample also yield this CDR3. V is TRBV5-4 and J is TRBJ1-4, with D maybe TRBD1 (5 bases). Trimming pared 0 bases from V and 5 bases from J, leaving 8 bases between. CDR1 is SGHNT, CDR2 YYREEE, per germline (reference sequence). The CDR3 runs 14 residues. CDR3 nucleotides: TGTGCCAGCAGCTTGGCCGGGGGAAATGAAAAACTGTTTTTT. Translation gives CASSLAGGNEKLFF.

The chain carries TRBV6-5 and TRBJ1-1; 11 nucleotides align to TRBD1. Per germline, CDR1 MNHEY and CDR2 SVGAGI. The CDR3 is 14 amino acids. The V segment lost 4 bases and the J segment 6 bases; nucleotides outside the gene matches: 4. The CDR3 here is CASSFGQGAAEAFF. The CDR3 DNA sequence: TGTGCCAGCAGTTTCGGACAGGGGGCTGCTGAAGCTTTCTTT.

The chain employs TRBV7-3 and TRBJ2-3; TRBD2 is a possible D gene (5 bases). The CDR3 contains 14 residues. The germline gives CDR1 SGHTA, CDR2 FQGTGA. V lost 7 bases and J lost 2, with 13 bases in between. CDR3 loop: CASKITGTTDTQYF. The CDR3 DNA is TGTGCCAGCAAGATTACGGGAACCACAGATACGCAGTATTTT.

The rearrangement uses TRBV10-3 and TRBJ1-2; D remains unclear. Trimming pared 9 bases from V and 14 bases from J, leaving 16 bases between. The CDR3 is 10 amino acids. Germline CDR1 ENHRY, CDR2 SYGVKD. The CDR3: CAIRHALETF. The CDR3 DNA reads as TGTGCCATTCGGCATGCCTTGGAGACCTTC.

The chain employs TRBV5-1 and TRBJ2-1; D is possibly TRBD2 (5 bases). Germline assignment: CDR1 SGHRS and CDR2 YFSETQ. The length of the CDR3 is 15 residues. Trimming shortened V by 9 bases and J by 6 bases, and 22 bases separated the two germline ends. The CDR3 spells CATSIEGSTPNEQFF. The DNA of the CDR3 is TGCGCCACCTCCATCGAGGGCTCCACCCCCAATGAGCAGTTCTTC.

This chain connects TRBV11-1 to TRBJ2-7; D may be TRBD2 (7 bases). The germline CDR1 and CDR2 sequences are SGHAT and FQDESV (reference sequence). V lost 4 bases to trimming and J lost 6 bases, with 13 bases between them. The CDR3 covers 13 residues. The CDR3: CASSWGGLREQYF. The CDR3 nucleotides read TGTGCCAGCAGCTGGGGGGGCTTACGCGAGCAGTACTTC.

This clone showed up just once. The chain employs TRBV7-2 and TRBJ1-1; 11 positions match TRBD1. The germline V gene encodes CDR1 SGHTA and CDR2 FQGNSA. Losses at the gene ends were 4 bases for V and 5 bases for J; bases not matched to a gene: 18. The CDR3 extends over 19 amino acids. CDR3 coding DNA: TGTGCCAGCAGCTCAAGTTTTTCCGGGACAGGGGGTAGTAGGACTGAAGCTTTCTTT. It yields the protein CASSSSFSGTGGSRTEAFF.

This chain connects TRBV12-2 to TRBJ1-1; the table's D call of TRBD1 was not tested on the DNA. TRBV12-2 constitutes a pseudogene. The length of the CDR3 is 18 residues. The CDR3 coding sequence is TGTGCAAGTCGCTTAGCACCCATTTCCACAGGGATTCAAGATGAAGGTTTCTTT. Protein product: CASRLAPISTGIQDEGFF.

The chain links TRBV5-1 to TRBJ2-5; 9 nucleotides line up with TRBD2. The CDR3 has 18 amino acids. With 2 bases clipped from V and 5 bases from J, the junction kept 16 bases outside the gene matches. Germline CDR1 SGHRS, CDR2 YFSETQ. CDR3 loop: CASSLGSRGTSILETQYF. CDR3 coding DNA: TGCGCCAGCAGCTTAGGAAGCCGGGGGACTAGCATCCTGGAGACCCAGTACTTC.

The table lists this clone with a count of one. The CDR3 DNA reads TGTGCCAGCACTCAAGACAGTCCTTCCACAGATACGCAGTATTTT. Protein: CASTQDSPSTDTQYF. The chain is built from TRBV6-6 and TRBJ2-3, with a weak D call TRBD1 (5 bases). The V end was cut by 7 bases, the J end by 2 bases, with 16 bases between. Germline lookup yields CDR1 MNHNY and CDR2 SVGAGI (reference sequence). CDR3 length equals 15 residues.

This chain's CDR3 is CSGTRGHAEAFF. In DNA form, the CDR3 reads TGCAGCGGCACCAGGGGGCATGCTGAAGCTTTCTTT. The rearrangement uses TRBV29-1 and TRBJ1-1, with 8 bases lining up with TRBD1. This CDR3 is built from 12 residues. With V trimmed by 7 bases and J by 6 bases, 7 bases remained unmatched. Germline-derived CDR1 and CDR2 are SQVTM and ANQGSEA.

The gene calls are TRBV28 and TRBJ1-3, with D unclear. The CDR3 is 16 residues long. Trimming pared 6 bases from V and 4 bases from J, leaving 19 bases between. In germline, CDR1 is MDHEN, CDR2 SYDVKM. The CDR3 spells CASRFRTPARGNTIYF. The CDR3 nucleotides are TGTGCCAGCAGATTCAGGACCCCGGCAAGAGGAAACACCATATATTTT. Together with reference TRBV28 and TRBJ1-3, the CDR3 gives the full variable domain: DVKVTQSSRYLVKRTGEKVFLECVQDMDHENMFWYRQDPGLGLRLIYFSYDVKMKEKGDIPEGYSVSREKKERFSLILESASTNQTSMYLCASRFRTPARGNTIYFGEGSWLTVV.

The CDR3 nucleotides are TGTGCCAGCAACAGGGGCACAGATACGCAGTATTTT. Residues: CASNRGTDTQYF. The chain couples TRBV14 to TRBJ2-3, with D possibly being TRBD1 (6 bases). This CDR3 spans 12 amino acids. V was trimmed by 7 bases and J by 1 base, leaving 6 bases between them. CDR1 is SGHDN, CDR2 FVKESK, per germline. Based on the CDR3 plus reference TRBV14 and TRBJ2-3, the full variable domain is EAGVTQFPSHSVIEKGQTVTLRCDPISGHDNLYWYRRVMGKEIKFLLHFVKESKQDESGMPNNRFLAERTGGTYSTLKVQPAELEDSGVYFCASNRGTDTQYFGPGTRLTVL.

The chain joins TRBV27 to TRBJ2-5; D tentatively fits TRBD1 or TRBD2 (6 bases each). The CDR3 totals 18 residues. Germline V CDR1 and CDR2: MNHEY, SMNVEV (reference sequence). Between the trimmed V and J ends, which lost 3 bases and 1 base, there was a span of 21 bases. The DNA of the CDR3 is TGTGCCAGCAGTTTGAAGTTTTCTGGGGGGCGGAGCCAAGAGACCCAGTACTTC. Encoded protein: CASSLKFSGGRSQETQYF.

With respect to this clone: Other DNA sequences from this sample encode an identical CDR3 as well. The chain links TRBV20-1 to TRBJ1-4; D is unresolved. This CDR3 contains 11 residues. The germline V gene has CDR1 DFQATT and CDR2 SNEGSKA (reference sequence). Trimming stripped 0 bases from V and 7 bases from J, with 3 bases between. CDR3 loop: CSARDREKLFF. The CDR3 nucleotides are TGCAGTGCTAGAGATCGTGAAAAACTGTTTTTT.

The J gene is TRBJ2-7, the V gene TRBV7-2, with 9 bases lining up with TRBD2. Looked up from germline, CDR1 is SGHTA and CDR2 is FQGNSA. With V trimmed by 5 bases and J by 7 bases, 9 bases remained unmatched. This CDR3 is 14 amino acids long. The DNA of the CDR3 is TGTGCCAGCAGCCCCCAGGCGGGAGGGGGTGAGCAGTACTTC. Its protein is CASSPQAGGGEQYF.

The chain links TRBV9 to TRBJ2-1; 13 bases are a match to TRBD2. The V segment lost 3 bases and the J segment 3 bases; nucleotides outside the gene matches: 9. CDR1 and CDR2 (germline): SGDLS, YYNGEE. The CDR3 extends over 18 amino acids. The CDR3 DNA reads TGTGCCAGCAGCGCCCGAGGGACTAGCGGGGCTCTCTACAATGAGCAGTTCTTC. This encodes CASSARGTSGALYNEQFF.

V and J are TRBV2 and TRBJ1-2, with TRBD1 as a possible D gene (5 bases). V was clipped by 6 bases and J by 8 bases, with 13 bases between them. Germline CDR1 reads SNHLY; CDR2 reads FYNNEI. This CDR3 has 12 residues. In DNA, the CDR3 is TGTGCCAGCAGAGACGGACGGGGCGGCTACACCTTC. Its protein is CASRDGRGGYTF.

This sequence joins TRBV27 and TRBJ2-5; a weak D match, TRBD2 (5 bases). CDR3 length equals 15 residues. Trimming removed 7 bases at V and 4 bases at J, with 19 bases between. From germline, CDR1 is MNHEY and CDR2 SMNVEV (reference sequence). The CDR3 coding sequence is TGTGCCAGCATCTTGGGAGCGTTTCTCCTAGAGACCCAGTACTTC. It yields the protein CASILGAFLLETQYF.

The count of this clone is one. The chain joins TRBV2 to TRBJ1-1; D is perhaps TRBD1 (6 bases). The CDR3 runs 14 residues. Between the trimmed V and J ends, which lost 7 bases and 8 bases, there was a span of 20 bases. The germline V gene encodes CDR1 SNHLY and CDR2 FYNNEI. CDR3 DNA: TGTGCCAGCATTCCGGGGGCCGGCGTGAGGGAAGCTTTCTTT. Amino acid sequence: CASIPGAGVREAFF.

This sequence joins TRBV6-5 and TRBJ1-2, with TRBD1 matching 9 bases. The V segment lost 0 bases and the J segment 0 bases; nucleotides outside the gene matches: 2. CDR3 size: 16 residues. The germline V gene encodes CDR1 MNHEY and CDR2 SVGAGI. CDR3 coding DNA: TGTGCCAGCAGTTACTCCGGGACAGGGTCTAACTATGGCTACACCTTC. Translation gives CASSYSGTGSNYGYTF.

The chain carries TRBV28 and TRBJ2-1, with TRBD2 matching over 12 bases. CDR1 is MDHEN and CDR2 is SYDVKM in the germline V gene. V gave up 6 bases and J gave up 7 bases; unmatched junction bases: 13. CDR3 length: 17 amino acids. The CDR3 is CASSLGLAGRVGNEQFF. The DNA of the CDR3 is TGTGCCAGCAGCTTGGGACTAGCGGGTAGAGTCGGGAATGAGCAGTTCTTC.